The clone carrying this T cell receptor beta chain was picked up a small number of times. The data stem from a study of blood T cell repertoires in COVID-19. Trimming left V 9 bases short and J 8 bases short, with 19 bases between. Germline CDR1 is SNHLY and CDR2 is FYNNEI. The CDR3 extends over 13 amino acids. TCRdb's table, derived via immunoSEQ multiplex PCR, lists solely in-frame clones and lacks some. The table lists under 450,000 clones, approximately 89% of them singletons, with 0.8% to 0.9% in the top ten. Sequencing was done on a sample of PBMCs or T cells enriched from blood (not recorded which). This rearrangement joins TRBV2 to TRBJ1-1; D uncertain. This receptor was identified in a woman in her thirties or forties who had been exposed to COVID-19. The CDR3 DNA is TGTGCCAGTCATTGGGCAGAACCCGCCGAAGCTTTCTTT. This codes for CASHWAEPAEAFF.